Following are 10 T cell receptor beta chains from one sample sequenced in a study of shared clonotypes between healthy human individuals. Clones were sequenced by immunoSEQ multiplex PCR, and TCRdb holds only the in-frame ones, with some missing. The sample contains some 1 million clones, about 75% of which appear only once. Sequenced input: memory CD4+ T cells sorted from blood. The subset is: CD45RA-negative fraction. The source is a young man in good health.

CDR3 in DNA: TGTGCCAGTAGTACGGACAGGGGGTCTACTAACTATGGCTACACCTTC. Translating gives CASSTDRGSTNYGYTF. This rearrangement joins TRBV19 to TRBJ1-2; 10 bases align to TRBD1. J was trimmed by 0 bases and V by 4 bases; bases with no gene match: 5. Germline loops: CDR1 LNHDA, CDR2 SQIVND (reference sequence). This CDR3 region has 16 residues.

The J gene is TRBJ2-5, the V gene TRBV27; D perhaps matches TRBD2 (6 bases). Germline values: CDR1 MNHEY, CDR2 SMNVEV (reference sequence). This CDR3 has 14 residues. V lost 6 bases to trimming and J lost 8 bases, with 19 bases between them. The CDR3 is CASSYSGTRTTQYF. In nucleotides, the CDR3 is TGTGCCAGCAGCTACTCCGGGACTCGCACAACCCAGTACTTC.

The CDR3: CASSPPGVTYNSPLHF. The CDR3 nucleotides are TGTGCCAGCAGTCCCCCTGGGGTGACCTATAATTCACCCCTCCACTTT. The V and J genes are TRBV7-9 and TRBJ1-6; no reliable D call. Germline loops: CDR1 SEHNR, CDR2 FQNEAQ (reference sequence). V shed 6 bases and J shed 2 bases, with 14 bases lying between them. The CDR3 is 16 residues long.

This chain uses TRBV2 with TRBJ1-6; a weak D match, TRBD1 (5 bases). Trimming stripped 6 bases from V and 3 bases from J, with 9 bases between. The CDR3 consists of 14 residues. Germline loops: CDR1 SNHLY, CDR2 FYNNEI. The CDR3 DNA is TGTGCCAGCAGCCCGACAGTCTATAATTCACCCCTCCACTTT. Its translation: CASSPTVYNSPLHF.

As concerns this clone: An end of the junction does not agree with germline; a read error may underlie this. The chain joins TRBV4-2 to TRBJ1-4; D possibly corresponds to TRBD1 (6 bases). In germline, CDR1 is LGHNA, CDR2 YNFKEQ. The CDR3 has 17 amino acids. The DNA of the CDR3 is TGTGCCAGCAGCCAAGTCCTTACCGGGACACCTAACGAAAAACTGTTTTTT. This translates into CASSQVLTGTPNEKLFF.

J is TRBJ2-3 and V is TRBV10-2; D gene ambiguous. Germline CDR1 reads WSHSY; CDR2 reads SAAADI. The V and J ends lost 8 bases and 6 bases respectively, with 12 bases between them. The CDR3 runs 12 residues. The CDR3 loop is CASSVASDTQYF. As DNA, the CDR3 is TGCGCCAGCTCTGTCGCGAGCGATACGCAGTATTTT.

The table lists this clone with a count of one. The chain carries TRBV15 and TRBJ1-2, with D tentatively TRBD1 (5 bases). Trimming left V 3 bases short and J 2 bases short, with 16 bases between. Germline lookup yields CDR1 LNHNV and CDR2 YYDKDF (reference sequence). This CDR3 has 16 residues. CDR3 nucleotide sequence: TGTGCCACCAGCAGGTTAACAGGAGAAAGAAACTATGGCTACACCTTC. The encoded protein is CATSRLTGERNYGYTF.

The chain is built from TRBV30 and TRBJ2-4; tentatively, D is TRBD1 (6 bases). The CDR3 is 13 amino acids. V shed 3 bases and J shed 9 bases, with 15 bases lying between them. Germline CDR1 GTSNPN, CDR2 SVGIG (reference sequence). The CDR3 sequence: CAWSQNRAGIQYF. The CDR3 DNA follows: TGTGCCTGGAGCCAGAACAGGGCTGGCATTCAGTACTTC. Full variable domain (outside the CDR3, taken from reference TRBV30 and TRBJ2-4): SQTIHQWPATLVQPVGSPLSLECTVEGTSNPNLYWYRQAAGRGLQLLFYSVGIGQISSEVPQNLSASRPQDRQFILSSKKLLLSDSGFYLCAWSQNRAGIQYFGAGTRLSVL.

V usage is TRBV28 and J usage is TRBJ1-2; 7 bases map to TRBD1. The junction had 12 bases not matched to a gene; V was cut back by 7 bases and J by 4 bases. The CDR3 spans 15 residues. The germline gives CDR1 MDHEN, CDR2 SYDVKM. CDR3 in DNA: TGTGCCAGCACCTCTCCCTACGCAGGGGGCTATGGCTACACCTTC. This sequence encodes CASTSPYAGGYGYTF.

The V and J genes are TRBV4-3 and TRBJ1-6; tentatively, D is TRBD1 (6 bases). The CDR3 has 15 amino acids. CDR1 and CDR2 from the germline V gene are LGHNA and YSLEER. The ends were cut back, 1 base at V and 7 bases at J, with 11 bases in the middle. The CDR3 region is CASSQVVGANSPLHF. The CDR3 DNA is TGCGCCAGCAGCCAAGTCGTGGGGGCGAATTCACCCCTCCACTTT.